This T cell receptor (beta chain) was captured in a study of T cell changes during pregnancy in multiple sclerosis. The length of the CDR3 is 12 residues. Deletions cut 6 bases from V and 9 bases from J, with 12 bases between. Germline loops: CDR1 SNHLY, CDR2 FYNNEI. Assay used: immunoSEQ multiplex PCR; TCRdb lists only in-frame clones, some missing. The sample carries over 50,000 clones, about 83% recorded once. The J gene is TRBJ2-1, the V gene TRBV2; no reliable D call. Sequenced input: peripheral blood from another person, used as feeder cells. This sequence was found in a human donor whose cells served as feeder cells for cultures in a pregnancy study. CDR3 sequence (DNA): TGTGCCAGCAGGCTTCAGTTATTTGAGCAGTTCTTC. This translates into CASRLQLFEQFF.